This T cell receptor beta chain emerged from a study of regulatory T cells in long-lasting Graves disease (dated by TCRdb to 2020 to 2023). As for the study more broadly: Newly diagnosed Graves' disease patients had taken antithyroid drugs for less than 3 months. Patients with persistent Graves' disease were compared with patients with newly diagnosed Graves' disease using TCR sequencing and RNA sequencing of peripheral blood. A total of roughly 35 samples were covered by TCR sequencing, comprising about 13 persistent and 20 or so newly diagnosed Graves' disease patients. The study was registered as a clinical trial and conducted in China. Summary of the overall study and its limitations: Sequencing and analysis were limited to the TCR beta chain. Because the primary lesion, thyroid tissue, could not be accessed, the study looked at peripheral blood alone. TRBV28, TRBJ1-2 and TRBJ2-5 were preferentially used in persistent disease, while TRBV20-1 and TRBJ2-1 were favored in newly diagnosed disease. The small sample size was acknowledged by the authors as a limitation that may reduce accuracy. Patients with persistent disease shared more public clonotypes (fewer than 3,000) than newly diagnosed patients did (approximately 1,000). Lower TCR Shannon entropy and fewer highly expanded clones were observed in persistent Graves' disease patients than in newly diagnosed patients, which suggested clonal expansion.

The V end loses 3 bases and the J end loses 11 bases, and a stretch of 16 bases separates them. The germline V gene encodes CDR1 MDHEN and CDR2 SYDVKM. The CDR3 measures 14 amino acids from cysteine to phenylalanine. Only the CDR3 DNA is retained, 42 bases long and in frame from the first base. Libraries were prepared through multiplex PCR. The listed sequencing device is Illumina HiSeq 4000. iRepertoire HTBI primers and Arm-PCR amplification of CDR3 regions were used to construct TCR beta libraries. Before sequencing, the PCR products went through gel purification. As for how the authors treated the data: Gene usage analysis of CDR3 amino acid clonotypes used the roughly 60 TRBV and 11 to 15 TRBJ segments found across samples. COPE and FqMerger were used to merge the filtered high-quality paired reads into contigs. BLAST was used to align contigs to IMGT TRBV, TRBD and TRBJ reference genes, and CDR3 was defined according to IMGT. Any clonotype with a frequency above 0.1% was counted as a highly expanded clone. Shannon entropy served as the measure of repertoire diversity, while the Gini coefficient captured V-J evenness. A clonotype found in more than one individual was treated as public. In TCRdb, the public reads were trimmed at Q25 with fastp and aligned with MiXCR, with productive beta chains retained. Each entry merges the rows of one CDR3 protein and shows their most common DNA and genes. The V and J calls and clone size come from TCRdb's table, not from the authors' own analysis. The sample includes about 450,000 distinct CDR3 sequences, with about 17% observed a single time. The ten largest clones capture approximately 12% of the sample.

With respect to this clonotype: Its target antigen remains unknown. Base quality data are lacking; no much larger clone is found one base away.

Per the publication, the time point label means: newly diagnosed GD, antithyroid drugs for less than 3 months. RNA was extracted from PBMCs in TRIzol for both TCR sequencing and RNA sequencing. The diagnosis of Graves' disease followed American Thyroid Association guidelines. Patients were recruited from an endocrinology department in Xi'an, China. Each patient gave about 8.1 milliliters of peripheral blood, collected in an EDTA anticoagulant tube. Ficoll Paque Plus density gradient separation was used to isolate PBMCs, and no additional T cell sorting was done. An Agilent 2100 Bioanalyzer and agarose gel were used to check RNA quality, and a NanoDrop 2000 was used to measure RNA concentration. This sample was shared with a second study, whose subject was T cells in Graves' hyperthyroidism and ophthalmopathy. The second study reports: Stable Graves' hyperthyroidism was defined as the absence of progression to ophthalmopathy over 18 months of follow-up. The hyperthyroidism patients were between 18 and 65 years old and newly diagnosed, with a disease duration of less than 2 months. Exclusion was applied to patients with uncontrolled infections, other autoimmune diseases, pregnancy or lactation. Diagnoses were established on the basis of clinical symptoms, serum thyroxine and TRAb, thyroid ultrasound, and orbital computed tomography. For the first round of RT-PCR on the TCR CDR3, the HTBI primer set was used together with the Qiagen OneStep RT-PCR kit. Most expanded thyroid clonotypes (frequency above 0.001) were also detected in blood, suggesting blood repertoires may reflect thyroid immune responses. A model built on a 13 V-J signature distinguished ophthalmopathy from stable hyperthyroidism, reaching 87.88% sensitivity and around 82% specificity in cross-validation and 80%/75% in testing. During validation, the model predicted progression to ophthalmopathy a median of about 6.3 months ahead of onset, with around 71% sensitivity and around 72% specificity. To identify distinguishing TCR V-J signatures, a discovery cohort of about a hundred patients was used, comprising some 43 with Graves' ophthalmopathy and around 60 with stable Graves' hyperthyroidism. Whether ophthalmopathy could be predicted prospectively was tested in an independent validation cohort made up of under 20 hyperthyroidism patients plus 17 patients who later progressed to ophthalmopathy. The approximately 90 discovery patients were randomly split 7:3 into training and test sets. Thyroid tissue and blood T-cell repertoires from more than 5 Graves' hyperthyroidism patients were also compared in the study. Once sampling was done, hyperthyroidism patients were given methimazole at a starting dose of 30 mg daily, whereas ophthalmopathy patients were given high-dose intravenous methylprednisolone. The libraries were constructed in a second round of multiplex PCR and then size-selected and purified. Sequencing of the libraries was done on an Illumina HiSeq2000 using paired-end 100 bp reads. SOAPnuke was used to process the raw data, throwing out any read that contained adapters or uncalled bases, had a mean Phred below 15, or lacked an exact constant-primer or identifier match. High-quality paired reads were merged with COPE v1.2.5, and unique nucleotide sequences were defined as clonotypes. MiTCR v1.1 was used to align the clonotypes against IMGT TRBV, TRBD and TRBJ reference segments. Analysis was restricted to V-J combinations with a frequency above 0.0001, which covered just over 98% of repertoires. A TCS score was defined as the ratio of F50 (clonal expansion) to E x V (chaos), with BLOSUM62-based TCRdist applied between CDR3 peptides within each V-J. Welch's t-statistics and random forest reduced 514 V-J features to 13, which were used in a naive Bayes classifier (R e1071). Sample size was not statistically predetermined, and blinding of investigators to group allocation was not performed. The paper describes TCR Vbeta CDR3 sequencing of 135 peripheral blood samples, made up of 43 ophthalmopathy patients, roughly 72 hyperthyroidism patients and 17 progressor patients.

Source: peripheral blood mononuclear cells (PBMCs), taken at new diagnosis, from a patient treated with antithyroid drugs. Recombination linked TRBV28 to TRBJ1-4; TRBD1 is perhaps the D gene, given 6 matching bases. The sequence was obtained from a woman younger than 45 with Graves disease. Donor details come from another sample of the same person, matched by shared clones. The CDR3 in this case is CASSFGRGGYKLFF. The bases are TGTGCCAGCAGTTTCGGCAGGGGTGGGTATAAACTGTTTTTT.